This paragraph covers one T cell receptor beta chain sequence. Antigen: not known. The assay was immunoSEQ multiplex PCR, and TCRdb's table has in-frame clones only and misses some. This repertoire shows 200,000 or so clones, about 92% found once; its top ten account for roughly 0.99%. The data belong to a study of T cell responses to AZD1222 COVID-19 vaccine. Germline CDR1 is LGHNA and CDR2 is YSLEER. The CDR3 spans 16 residues. V shed 1 base, J shed 5 bases, and the junction held 6 bases outside the gene matches. Points from the study as a whole: Distributed over spike, vaccine-associated CD4 TCRs predominated at 160-218 and 743-854. Breadth and depth of Spike-specific TCRs rose after two AZD1222 doses.

The V call is TRBV4-3, the J call TRBJ2-2; 8 bases are shared with TRBD2. The sequence was collected from an adult in good health. Specimen: peripheral blood, collected on day 0 of MenACWY control vaccination. The CDR3 DNA is TGCGCCAGCAGCCAAGTAGCGGGGCCCGGGACCGGGGAGCTGTTTTTT. Translation: CASSQVAGPGTGELFF.